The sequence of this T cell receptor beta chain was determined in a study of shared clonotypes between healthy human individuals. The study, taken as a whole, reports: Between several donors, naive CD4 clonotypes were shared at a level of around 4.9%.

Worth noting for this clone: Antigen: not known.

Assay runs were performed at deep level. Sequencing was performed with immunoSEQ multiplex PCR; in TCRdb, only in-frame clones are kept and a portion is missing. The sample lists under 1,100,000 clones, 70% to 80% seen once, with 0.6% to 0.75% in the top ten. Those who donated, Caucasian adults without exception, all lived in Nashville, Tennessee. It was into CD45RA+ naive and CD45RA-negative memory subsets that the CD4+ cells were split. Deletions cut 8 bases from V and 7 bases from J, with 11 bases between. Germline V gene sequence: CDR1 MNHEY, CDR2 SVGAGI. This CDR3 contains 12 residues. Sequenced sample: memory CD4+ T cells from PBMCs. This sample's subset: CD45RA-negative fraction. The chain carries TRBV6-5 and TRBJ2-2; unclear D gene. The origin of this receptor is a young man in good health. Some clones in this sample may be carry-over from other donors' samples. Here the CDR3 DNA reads TGTGCCAGCGGCAATTCCGGCGGGGAGCTGTTTTTT. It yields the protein CASGNSGGELFF.